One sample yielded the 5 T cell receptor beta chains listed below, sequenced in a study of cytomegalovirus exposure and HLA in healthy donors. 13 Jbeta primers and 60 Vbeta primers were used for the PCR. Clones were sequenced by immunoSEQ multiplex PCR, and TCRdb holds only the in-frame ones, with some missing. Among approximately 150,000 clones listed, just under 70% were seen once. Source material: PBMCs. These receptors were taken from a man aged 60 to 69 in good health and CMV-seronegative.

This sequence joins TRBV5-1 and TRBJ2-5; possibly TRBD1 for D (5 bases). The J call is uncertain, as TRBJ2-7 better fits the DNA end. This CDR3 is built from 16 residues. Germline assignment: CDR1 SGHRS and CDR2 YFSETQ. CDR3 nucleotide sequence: TGCGCCAGCAGCTTGGAAATGGCAGGGCCAACCTACGAGCAGTACTTC. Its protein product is CASSLEMAGPTYEQYF.

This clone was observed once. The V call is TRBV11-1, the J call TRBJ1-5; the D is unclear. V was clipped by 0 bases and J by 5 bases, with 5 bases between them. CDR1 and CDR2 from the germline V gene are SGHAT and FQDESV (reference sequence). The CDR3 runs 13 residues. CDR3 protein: CASSLALDQPQHF. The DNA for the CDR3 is TGTGCCAGCAGCTTAGCCTTAGATCAGCCCCAGCATTTT.

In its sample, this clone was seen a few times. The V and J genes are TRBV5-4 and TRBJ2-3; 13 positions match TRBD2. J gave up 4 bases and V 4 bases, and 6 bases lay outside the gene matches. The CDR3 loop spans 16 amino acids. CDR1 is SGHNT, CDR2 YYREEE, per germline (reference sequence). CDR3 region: CASSARLAGGPDTQYF. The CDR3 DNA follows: TGTGCCAGCAGCGCCCGACTAGCGGGAGGTCCAGATACGCAGTATTTT.

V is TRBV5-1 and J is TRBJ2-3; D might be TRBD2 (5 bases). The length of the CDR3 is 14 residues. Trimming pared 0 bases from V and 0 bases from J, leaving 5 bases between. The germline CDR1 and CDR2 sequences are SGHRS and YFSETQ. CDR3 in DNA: TGCGCCAGCAGCTTGGGGAGGAGCACAGATACGCAGTATTTT. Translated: CASSLGRSTDTQYF.

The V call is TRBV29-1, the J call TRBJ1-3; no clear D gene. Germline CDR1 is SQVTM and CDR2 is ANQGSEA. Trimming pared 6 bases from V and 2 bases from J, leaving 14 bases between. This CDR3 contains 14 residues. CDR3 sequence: CSVGSGEAGNTIYF. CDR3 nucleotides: TGCAGCGTGGGGAGCGGGGAGGCTGGAAACACCATATATTTT. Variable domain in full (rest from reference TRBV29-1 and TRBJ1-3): SAVISQKPSRDICQRGTSLTIQCQVDSQVTMMFWYRQQPGQSLTLIATANQGSEATYESGFVIDKFPISRPNLTFSTLTVSNMSPEDSSIYLCSVGSGEAGNTIYFGEGSWLTVV.